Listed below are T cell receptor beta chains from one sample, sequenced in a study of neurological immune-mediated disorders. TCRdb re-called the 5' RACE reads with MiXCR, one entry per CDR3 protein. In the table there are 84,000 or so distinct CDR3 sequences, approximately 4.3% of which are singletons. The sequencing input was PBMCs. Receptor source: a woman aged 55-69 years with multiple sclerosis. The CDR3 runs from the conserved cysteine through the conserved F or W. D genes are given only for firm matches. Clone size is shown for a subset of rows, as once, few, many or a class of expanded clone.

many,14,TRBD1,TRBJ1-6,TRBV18,TGTGCCAGCTCGCGGGACAGAAAGAATTCACCCCTCCACTTT,CASSRDRKNSPLHF
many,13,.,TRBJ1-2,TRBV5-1,TGCGCCAGCAGCTTCGACAGCTTCTATGGCTACACCTTC,CASSFDSFYGYTF
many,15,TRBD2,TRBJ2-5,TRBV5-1,TGCGCCAGCAGCTTGGCGCGGGGGGTCCAAGAGACCCAGTACTTC,CASSLARGVQETQYF
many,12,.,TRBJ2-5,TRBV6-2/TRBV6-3,TGTGCCAGCAGTTACACCCAAGAGACCCAGTACTTC,CASSYTQETQYF
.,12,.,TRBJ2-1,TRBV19,TGTGCCAGTACCCAGTGGCCAGATGAGCAGTTCTTC,CASTQWPDEQFF
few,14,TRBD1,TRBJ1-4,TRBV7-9,TGTGTCAGCAGCAAGACAGGGGGAAATGAAAAACTGTTTTTT,CVSSKTGGNEKLFF
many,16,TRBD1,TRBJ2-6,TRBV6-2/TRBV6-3,TGTGCCAGCCTGCGGACAGGGGGGTCTGGGGCCAACGTCCTGACTTTC,CASLRTGGSGANVLTF
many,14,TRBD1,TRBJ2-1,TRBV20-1,TGCAGCAAGCCAGGGGGACAGGGTAGGCATGAGCAGTTCTTC,CSKPGGQGRHEQFF
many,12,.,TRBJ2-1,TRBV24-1,TGTGCCACCAGTGATCGTCAGGGAGAGCAGTTCTTC,CATSDRQGEQFF
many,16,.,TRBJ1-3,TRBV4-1,TGCGCCAGCAGCCAAGGGGCCCCAGGGTCTGGAAACACCATATATTTT,CASSQGAPGSGNTIYF
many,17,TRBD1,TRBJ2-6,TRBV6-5,TGTGCCAGCAGTCACTTTCCAACAGGGGCTGGGGCCAACGTCCTGACTTTC,CASSHFPTGAGANVLTF
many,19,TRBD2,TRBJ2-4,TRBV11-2,TGTGCCAGCAGCGCCCGCCGGCTAGCGGGGGGGCTCGCCAAAAACATTCAGTACTTC,CASSARRLAGGLAKNIQYF
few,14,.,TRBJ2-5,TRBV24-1,TGTGCCACCAGTGAAGCCACCTTACAAGAGACCCAGTACTTC,CATSEATLQETQYF
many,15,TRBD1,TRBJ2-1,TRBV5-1,TGCGCCAGCAGCTTAGGGACAGGGGGCTACAATGAGCAGTTCTTC,CASSLGTGGYNEQFF
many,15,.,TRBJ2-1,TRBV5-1,TGCGCCAGCAGCTTGGAGGGGAACGCCTACAATGAGCAGTTCTTC,CASSLEGNAYNEQFF
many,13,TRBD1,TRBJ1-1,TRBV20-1,TGCAGTGCGGACAGGGTCAGCCAGACTGAAGCTTTCTTT,CSADRVSQTEAFF
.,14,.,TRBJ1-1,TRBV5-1,TGCGCCAGCAGCTTGGAGGGGGGAAGCACTAAAGCTTTCTTT,CASSLEGGSTKAFF
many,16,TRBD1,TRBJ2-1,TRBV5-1,TGCGCCAGCAGTGACGCCGTCGGACAGGGGAACAATGAGCAGTTCTTC,CASSDAVGQGNNEQFF
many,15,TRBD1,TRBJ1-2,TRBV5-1,TGCGCCAGCAGCCCAAAACAGGGGGTCGGCTATGGCTACACCTTC,CASSPKQGVGYGYTF
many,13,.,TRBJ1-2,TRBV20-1,TGCAGTGCTGGAGCGGGGCCCGACAAGGGGTACACCTTC,CSAGAGPDKGYTF
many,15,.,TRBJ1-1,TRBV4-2,TGTGCCAGCAGCCCCCGTAGAGGGGAGGACACTGAAGCTTTCTTT,CASSPRRGEDTEAFF
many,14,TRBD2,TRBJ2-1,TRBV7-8,TGTGCCAGCAGCTTCTCTAGCGGTTTGAATGAGCAGTTCTTC,CASSFSSGLNEQFF
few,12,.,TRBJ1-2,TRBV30,TGTGCCTGGAGTACGGGGGCTGGTGGCTACACCTTC,CAWSTGAGGYTF
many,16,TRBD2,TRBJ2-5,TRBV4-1,TGCGCCAGCAGCCAATCTCCAGCGGGGGGGCGGGAGACCCAGTACTTC,CASSQSPAGGRETQYF